Below, 3 T cell receptor beta chains from the same sample are listed, as sequenced in a study of control samples from healthy donors and cancer patients. TCRdb's table, derived via immunoSEQ multiplex PCR, lists solely in-frame clones and lacks some. This sample yields under 80,000 clones, of which about 94% are seen a single time; 2.5% to 3% belongs to the top ten. The sample comprised blood. Receptors originate from a woman in her 30s in good health.

This clone was seen only once. The chain couples TRBV6-6 to TRBJ1-2; tentatively, D is TRBD1 (6 bases). This CDR3 has 15 amino acids. V was cut by 5 bases and J by 4 bases, with 17 bases left in between. In germline, CDR1 is MNHNY, CDR2 SVGAGI (reference sequence). In DNA, the CDR3 is TGTGCCAGCAGTCCACTGACAGGTAGCTTCTATGGCTACACCTTC. Translated: CASSPLTGSFYGYTF.

The J gene is TRBJ1-6, the V gene TRBV7-2; D not resolved. Looked up from germline, CDR1 is SGHTA and CDR2 is FQGNSA. The CDR3 covers 16 residues. The V end was cut by 5 bases, the J end by 7 bases, with 18 bases between. The CDR3 DNA sequence: TGTGCCAGCAGCCCTAGCGGTGGGAGGGTAAATTCACCCCTCCACTTT. Encoded protein: CASSPSGGRVNSPLHF. The variable domain in full, completed from reference TRBV7-2 and TRBJ1-6, reads GAGVSQSPSNKVTEKGKDVELRCDPISGHTALYWYRQSLGQGLEFLIYFQGNSAPDKSGLPSDRFSAERTGGSVSTLTIQRTQQEDSAVYLCASSPSGGRVNSPLHFGNGTRLTVT.

The rearrangement uses TRBV2 and TRBJ2-2, with TRBD2 identical over 12 bases. V lost 5 bases and J lost 7; bases outside the gene matches: 5. The V gene's germline CDR1 is SNHLY and CDR2 FYNNEI. This CDR3 region has 15 residues. The CDR3 loop reads CASSPTSGGVGELFF. The CDR3 DNA is TGTGCCAGCAGTCCGACTAGCGGGGGAGTCGGGGAGCTGTTTTTT.